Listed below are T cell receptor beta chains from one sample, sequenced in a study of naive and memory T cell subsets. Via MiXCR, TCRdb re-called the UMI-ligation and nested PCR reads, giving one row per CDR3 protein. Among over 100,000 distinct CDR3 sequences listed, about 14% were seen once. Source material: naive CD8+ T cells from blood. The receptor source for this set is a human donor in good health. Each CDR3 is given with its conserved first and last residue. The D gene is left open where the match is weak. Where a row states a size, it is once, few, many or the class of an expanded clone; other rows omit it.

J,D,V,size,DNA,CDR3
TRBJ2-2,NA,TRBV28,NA,TGTGCCACGCTTCCTAGGGCGAACACCGGGGAGCTGTTTTTT,CATLPRANTGELFF
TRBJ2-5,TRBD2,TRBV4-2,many,TGTGCCAGCAGCCAAAACCTAGGGACTATTGAGACCCAGTACTTC,CASSQNLGTIETQYF
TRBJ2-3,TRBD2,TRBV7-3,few,TGTGCCAGCAGCTCGCTAGCGGAGCCCACAGATACGCAGTATTTT,CASSSLAEPTDTQYF
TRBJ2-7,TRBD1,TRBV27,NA,TGTGCCAGCAAAGCCGGGACAGGCCACTACGAGCAGTACTTC,CASKAGTGHYEQYF
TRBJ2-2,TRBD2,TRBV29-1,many,TGCAGCGTCAGCGAAGCGGGAACGAACACCGGGGAGCTGTTTTTT,CSVSEAGTNTGELFF
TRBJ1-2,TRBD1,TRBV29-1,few,TGCAGCGTTGAGTCCATCGGGGCAGGGGGCGGTGGCTACACCTTC,CSVESIGAGGGGYTF
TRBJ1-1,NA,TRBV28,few,TGTGCCAGCAGTTTACCAGACACTGAAGCTTTCTTT,CASSLPDTEAFF
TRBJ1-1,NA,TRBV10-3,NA,TGTGCCATCAGGGACGGGACGGGAATGAACACTGAAGCTTTCTTT,CAIRDGTGMNTEAFF
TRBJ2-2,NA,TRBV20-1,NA,TGCAGTGCCGCCACCTGGGGCACCGGGGAGCTGTTTTTT,CSAATWGTGELFF
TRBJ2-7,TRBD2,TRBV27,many,TGTGCCAGCAGTTTATTGGGACTAGCGGGAGTCGAGCAGTACTTC,CASSLLGLAGVEQYF
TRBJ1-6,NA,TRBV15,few,TGTGCCACCAGCAGGGGTGCCGATAATTCACCCCTCCACTTT,CATSRGADNSPLHF
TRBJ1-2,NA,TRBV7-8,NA,TGTGCCAGCAGCCTAGGGGGGGCGGTTAACTATGGCTACACCTTC,CASSLGGAVNYGYTF
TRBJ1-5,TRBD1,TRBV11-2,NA,TGTGCCAGCAGCCCTCCGCCCGGGACAGGGGGAGAGCAGCCCCAGCATTTT,CASSPPPGTGGEQPQHF
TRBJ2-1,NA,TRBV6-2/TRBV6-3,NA,TGTGCCAGCAGTTACAAGAGCTCCTACAATGAGCAGTTCTTC,CASSYKSSYNEQFF
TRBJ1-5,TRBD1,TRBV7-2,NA,TGTGCCAGCAGCCCCGGGACAGGGAAATTCTTTCAGCCCCAGCATTTT,CASSPGTGKFFQPQHF
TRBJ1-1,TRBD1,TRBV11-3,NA,TGTGCCAGCAGACTACGACAGGGGGCGATGGAAGCTTTCTTT,CASRLRQGAMEAFF
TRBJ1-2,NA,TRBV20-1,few,TGCAGTGCTATTCCCGCGGACAGTTATGGCTACACCTTC,CSAIPADSYGYTF